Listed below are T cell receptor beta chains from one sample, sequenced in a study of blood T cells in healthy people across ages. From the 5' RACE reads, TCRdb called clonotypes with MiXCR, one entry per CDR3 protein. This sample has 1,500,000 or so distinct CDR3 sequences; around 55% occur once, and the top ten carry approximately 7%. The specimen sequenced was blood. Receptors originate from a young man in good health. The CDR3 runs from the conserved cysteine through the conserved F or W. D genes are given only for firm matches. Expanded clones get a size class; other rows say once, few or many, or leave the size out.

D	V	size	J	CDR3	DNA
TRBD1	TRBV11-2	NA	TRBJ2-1	CASRLTQGTSNEQFF	TGTGCCAGCCGTCTTACACAGGGGACAAGCAATGAGCAGTTCTTC
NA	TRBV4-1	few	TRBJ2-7	CASSLEGHNEQYF	TGCGCCAGCAGCCTCGAGGGGCACAATGAGCAGTACTTC
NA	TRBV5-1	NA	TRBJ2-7	CASKGDNPYEQYF	TGCGCCAGCAAAGGGGACAACCCCTACGAGCAGTACTTC
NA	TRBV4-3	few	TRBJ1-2	CASSQDIRYGYTF	TGCGCCAGCAGCCAAGATATAAGATATGGCTACACCTTC
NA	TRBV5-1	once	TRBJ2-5	CASSLAEFPRPETQYF	TGCGCCAGCAGCTTGGCCGAGTTTCCCCGGCCGGAGACCCAGTACTTC
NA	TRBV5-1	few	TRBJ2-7	CASRQGSIYEQYF	TGCGCCAGCAGACAGGGATCGATCTACGAGCAGTACTTC
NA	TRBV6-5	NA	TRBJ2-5	CASSYSLASDQETQYF	TGTGCCAGCAGTTACTCCCTAGCGAGTGACCAAGAGACCCAGTACTTC
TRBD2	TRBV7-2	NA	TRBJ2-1	CASSLRRGVGEQFF	TGTGCCAGCAGCTTACGGCGGGGGGTGGGCGAGCAGTTCTTC
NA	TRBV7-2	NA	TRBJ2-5	CASSHRTLGYEQYF	TGTGCCAGCAGCCACAGGACCTTGGGTTATGAGCAGTACTTC
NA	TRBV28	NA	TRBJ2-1	CASRLQGEVNEQFF	TGTGCCAGCAGATTGCAGGGGGAGGTCAATGAGCAGTTCTTC
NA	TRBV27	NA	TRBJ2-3	CATKWIGTDTQYF	TGTGCCACCAAGTGGATTGGTACAGATACGCAGTATTTT
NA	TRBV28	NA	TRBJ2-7	CASSIRSAQYF	TGTGCCAGCAGTATCAGGAGCGCGCAGTACTTC
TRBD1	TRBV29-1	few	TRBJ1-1	CSAGQVNTEAFF	TGCAGCGCGGGACAGGTGAACACTGAAGCTTTCTTT
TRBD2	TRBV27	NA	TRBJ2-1	CASSTNTSPRGGYNEQFF	TGTGCCAGCAGTACAAACACGAGCCCTCGGGGGGGTTACAATGAGCAGTTCTTC
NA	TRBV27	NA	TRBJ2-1	CASSSTRESSYNEQFF	TGTGCCAGCAGTTCTACGAGGGAGAGCTCCTACAATGAGCAGTTCTTC
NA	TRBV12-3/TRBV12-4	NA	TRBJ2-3	CASSSTHSSTDTQYF	TGTGCCAGCAGTTCCACCCACTCTAGCACAGATACGCAGTATTTT
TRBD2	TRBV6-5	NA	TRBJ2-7	CATGGRLAGGGEQYF	TGTGCCACCGGTGGTAGACTAGCGGGAGGGGGCGAGCAGTACTTC
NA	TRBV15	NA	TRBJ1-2	CATSRVYRSEYTF	TGTGCCACCAGCAGAGTTTATAGGTCGGAGTACACCTTC
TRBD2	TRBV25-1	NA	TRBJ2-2	CASRVAGTNTGELFF	TGTGCCAGCAGAGTAGCGGGGACGAACACCGGGGAGCTGTTTTTT
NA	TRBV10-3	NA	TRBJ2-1	CAISVGRGGPGEQFF	TGTGCCATCAGTGTGGGTAGGGGGGGCCCGGGTGAGCAGTTCTTC
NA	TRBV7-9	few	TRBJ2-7	CASSPPRANEQYF	TGTGCCAGCAGCCCCCCGAGGGCCAACGAGCAGTACTTC
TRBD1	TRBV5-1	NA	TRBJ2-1	CASITEDRVTYNEQFF	TGCGCCAGCATCACCGAAGACAGGGTCACCTACAATGAGCAGTTCTTC
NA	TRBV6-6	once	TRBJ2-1	CASSYSKTGGFENEQFF	TGTGCCAGCAGTTACTCGAAGACAGGCGGGTTTGAGAATGAGCAGTTCTTC
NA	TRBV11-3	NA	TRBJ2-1	CASSLDSLAYNEQFF	TGTGCCAGCAGCTTAGATAGCCTAGCTTACAATGAGCAGTTCTTC
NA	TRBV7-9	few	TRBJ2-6	CASSLENPGANVLTF	TGTGCCAGCAGCTTAGAAAACCCTGGGGCCAACGTCCTGACTTTC
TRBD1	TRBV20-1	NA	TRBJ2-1	CSASVDRVSLGNEQFF	TGCAGTGCTAGTGTAGACAGGGTGTCCTTAGGGAATGAGCAGTTCTTC
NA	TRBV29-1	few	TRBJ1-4	CSVKDYYGKLFF	TGCAGCGTTAAGGATTATTATGGGAAACTGTTTTTT
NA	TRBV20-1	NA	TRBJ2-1	CSAVHGGGPYYNEQFF	TGCAGTGCGGTACATGGGGGGGGCCCTTACTACAATGAGCAGTTCTTC
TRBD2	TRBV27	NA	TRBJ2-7	CTSSLGLAGGLVDEQYF	TGTACCAGCAGTCTAGGACTAGCGGGGGGGCTGGTGGACGAGCAGTACTTC
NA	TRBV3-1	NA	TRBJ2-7	CASSQGPRVGSEQYF	TGTGCCAGCAGCCAAGGGCCAAGAGTCGGGAGCGAGCAGTACTTC
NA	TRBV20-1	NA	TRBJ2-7	CSARDGLSYEQYF	TGCAGCGCTCGGGACGGTCTCTCCTACGAGCAGTACTTC
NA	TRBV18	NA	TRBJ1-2	CASSDRQDYGYTF	TGTGCCAGCTCGGACCGACAGGACTATGGCTACACCTTC
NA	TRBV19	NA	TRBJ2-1	CASSIAASLGNEQFF	TGTGCCAGTAGTATAGCGGCTAGCCTGGGGAATGAGCAGTTCTTC
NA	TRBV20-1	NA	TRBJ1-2	CSARQDGYGYTF	TGCAGTGCTCGCCAGGACGGATATGGCTACACCTTC
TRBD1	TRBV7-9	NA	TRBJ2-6	CASSLVGTGSSGANVLTF	TGTGCCAGCAGCTTAGTAGGGACAGGTAGCTCTGGGGCCAACGTCCTGACTTTC
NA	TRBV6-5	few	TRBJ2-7	CASSDAGPTYEQYF	TGTGCCAGCAGTGACGCCGGACCCACCTACGAGCAGTACTTC
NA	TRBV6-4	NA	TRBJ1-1	CASSASSGGNTEAFF	TGTGCCAGCAGTGCCTCGTCGGGGGGGAACACTGAAGCTTTCTTT
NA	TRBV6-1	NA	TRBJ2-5	CASSEANQETQYF	TGTGCCAGCAGTGAAGCCAACCAAGAGACCCAGTACTTC
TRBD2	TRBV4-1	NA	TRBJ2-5	CASSPSAGVQETQYF	TGCGCCAGCAGCCCCTCAGCGGGGGTCCAAGAGACCCAGTACTTC
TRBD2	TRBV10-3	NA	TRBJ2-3	CAMTSGGRDTQYF	TGTGCCATGACTAGCGGGGGGCGAGATACGCAGTATTTT
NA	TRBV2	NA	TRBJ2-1	CASSESAAYNEQFF	TGTGCCAGCAGTGAATCGGCTGCCTACAATGAGCAGTTCTTC
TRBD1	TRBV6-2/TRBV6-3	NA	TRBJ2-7	CASTEDRGSSYEQYF	TGTGCCAGCACGGAAGACAGGGGGAGCTCCTACGAGCAGTACTTC
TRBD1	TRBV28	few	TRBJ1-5	CASSLFNRGLGQPQHF	TGTGCCAGCAGTTTATTCAACAGGGGGCTAGGTCAGCCCCAGCATTTT
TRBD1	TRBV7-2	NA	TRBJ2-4	CASSPQTGVRDIQYF	TGTGCCAGCAGCCCTCAGACAGGGGTTAGGGACATTCAGTACTTC